This T cell receptor beta chain was sequenced in a study of blood T cell repertoires in COVID-19 (dated by TCRdb to 2019 to 2021). Study-wide context: Collaborator samples came from the United States, Italy and Spain and covered acute and convalescent phases of COVID-19. The samples were drawn from the first 160 participants of the ongoing ImmuneRACE study and from about 1,200 subjects provided by 6 global collaborators. Where HLA class I and class II types were available, the types were taken from metadata supplied by the sample provider, not from assay-based typing. Deeply sampled blood TCRbeta repertoires from subjects exposed to, actively infected with, or recovered from COVID-19 were included in the dataset. The prospective study material was composed of cDNA or gDNA derived from T cells, B-cell-depleted T cells, or PBMCs. Sample metadata almost always included a de-identified subject ID, COVID-19 status, age in years and sex. The repertoires were made available in a free public database intended to serve as a resource for research on the immune response to SARS-CoV-2.

Trimming removed 0 bases from V and 7 bases from J; the gene matches leave 8 bases unexplained. In the germline V gene, CDR1 corresponds to KGHDR and CDR2 to SFDVKD. The CDR3 numbers 15 residues from cysteine through phenylalanine. Only the CDR3 region is kept as DNA, spanning 45 bases read in frame from base 1. A single count supports this clone. This receptor's antigen is unknown. Base quality data are lacking; no much larger clone is found one base away. Participants in the prospective study were enrolled through a virtual design, were aged about 18 to 100 years, and lived in 24 United States geographic areas. In the prospective study, participants were assigned to cohorts based on the clinical history participants reported in a screening survey and a study questionnaire. Each participant in the prospective study had whole blood, serum and a nasopharyngeal or oropharyngeal swab collected by mobile phlebotomists. Prospective study participants could optionally give additional blood draws and questionnaires over a 2-month period. Blood samples from the prospective study were shipped frozen or at room temperature prior to DNA extraction.

On the study overall, not on this receptor specifically: How much clinical and demographic metadata was included differed by source and by participant, and the metadata was provided uncurated.

The immunoSEQ Assay, a bias-controlled multiplex PCR, was used to amplify TCRbeta CDR3 regions from genomic DNA. Under the source paper's analysis protocol: The number of nucleated cells in each sample was estimated from the amplification of reference gene primers within the assay. Sequence reads were collapsed and filtered to measure the absolute abundance of every unique TCRbeta CDR3 rearrangement. For each sample, productive Simpson clonality was calculated by taking the square root of Simpson's diversity index across productive rearrangements. TCRdb mirrors the immuneACCESS table, restricted to in-frame sequences. Some clones are absent from its copies; in checked studies, under half trace to an unresolved V gene, and the reason for the others is unknown. That table furnishes V, J and clone size, whereas the DNA furnished D and trimming. This sample has around 130,000 clones in its table, and 84% of those were observed once. Together, the top ten hold 2.4% of the sample.

Recombination joined TRBV24-1 with TRBJ2-7; TRBD2 aligns with 7 central bases. Sequencing was carried out using PBMCs or T cells enriched from blood (not recorded which). The sequence was obtained from a man in his forties with acute COVID-19. The sequence in DNA is TGTGCCACCAGTGATTTGCATGGACTAGTACGGGAGCAGTACTTC. The encoded protein is CATSDLHGLVREQYF.